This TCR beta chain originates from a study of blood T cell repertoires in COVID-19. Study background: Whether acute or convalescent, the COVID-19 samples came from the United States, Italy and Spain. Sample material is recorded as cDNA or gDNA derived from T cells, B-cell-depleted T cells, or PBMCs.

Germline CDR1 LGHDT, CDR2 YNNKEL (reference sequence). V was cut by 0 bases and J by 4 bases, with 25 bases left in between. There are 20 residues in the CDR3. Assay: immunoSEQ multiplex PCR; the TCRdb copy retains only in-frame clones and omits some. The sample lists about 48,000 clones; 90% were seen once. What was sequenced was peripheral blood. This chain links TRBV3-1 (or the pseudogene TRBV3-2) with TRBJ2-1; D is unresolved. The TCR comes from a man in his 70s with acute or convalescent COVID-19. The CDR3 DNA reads TGTGCCAGCAGCCAAGATTTCGACCCCGGTTACCGGAGCACTTACAATGAGCAGTTCTTC. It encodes CASSQDFDPGYRSTYNEQFF.